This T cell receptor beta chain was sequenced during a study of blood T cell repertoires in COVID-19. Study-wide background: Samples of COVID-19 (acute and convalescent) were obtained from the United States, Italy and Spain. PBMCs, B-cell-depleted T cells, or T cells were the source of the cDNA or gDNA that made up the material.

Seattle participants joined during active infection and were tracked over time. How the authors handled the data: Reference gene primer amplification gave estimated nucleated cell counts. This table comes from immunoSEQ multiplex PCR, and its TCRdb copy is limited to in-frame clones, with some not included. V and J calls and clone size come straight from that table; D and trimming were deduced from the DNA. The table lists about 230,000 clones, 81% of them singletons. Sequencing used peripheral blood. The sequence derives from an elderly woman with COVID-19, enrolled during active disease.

CDR3 DNA sequence: TGTGCCAGTAGTAACCTCGGGCAGGGAAATCAGCCCCAGCATTTT. Protein sequence: CASSNLGQGNQPQHF. The chain has TRBV19 and TRBJ1-5, with a tentative D call TRBD1 (5 bases). The germline V gene has CDR1 LNHDA and CDR2 SQIVND (reference sequence). The CDR3 is made up of 15 amino acids. V lost 4 bases to trimming and J lost 4 bases, with 14 bases between them.